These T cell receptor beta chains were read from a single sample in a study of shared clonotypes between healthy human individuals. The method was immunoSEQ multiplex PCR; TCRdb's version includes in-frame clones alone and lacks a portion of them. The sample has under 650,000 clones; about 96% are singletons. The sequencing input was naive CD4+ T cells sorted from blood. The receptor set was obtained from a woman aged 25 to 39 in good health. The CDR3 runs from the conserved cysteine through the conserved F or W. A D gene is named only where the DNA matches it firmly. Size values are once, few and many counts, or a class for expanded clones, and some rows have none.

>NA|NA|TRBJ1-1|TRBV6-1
CASSGQLMNTEAFF
TGTGCCAGCAGTGGACAGTTAATGAACACTGAAGCTTTCTTT
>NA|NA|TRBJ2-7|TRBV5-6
CASSLYSWEQYF
TGTGCCAGCAGCTTGTACTCCTGGGAGCAGTACTTC
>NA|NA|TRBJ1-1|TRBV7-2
CASSLGRRDTEAFF
TGTGCCAGCAGCTTAGGCCGGAGGGACACTGAAGCTTTCTTT
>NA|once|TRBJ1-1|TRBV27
CASSSGTIRTEAFF
TGTGCCAGCAGTTCGGGCACAATTAGGACTGAAGCTTTCTTT
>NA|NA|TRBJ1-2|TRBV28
CASSQGSSLSYTF
TGTGCCAGCAGTCAGGGGTCTTCGCTCAGCTACACCTTC
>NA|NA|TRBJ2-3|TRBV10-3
CAISGAEGVADTQYF
TGTGCCATCAGTGGAGCGGAAGGAGTTGCAGATACGCAGTATTTT
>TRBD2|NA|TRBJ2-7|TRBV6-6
CASSSRREGASEQYF
TGTGCCAGCAGTTCTCGGCGGGAGGGTGCTAGCGAGCAGTACTTC
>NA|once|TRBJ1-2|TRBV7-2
CASSPRHANYGYTF
TGTGCCAGCAGCCCGAGACACGCTAACTATGGCTACACCTTC
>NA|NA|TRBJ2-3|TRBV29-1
CSVEYLGPDTQYF
TGCAGCGTTGAATACTTAGGGCCAGATACGCAGTATTTT
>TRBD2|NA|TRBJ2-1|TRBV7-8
CASRSKGTSGSYEQFF
TGTGCCAGCAGATCAAAGGGGACTAGCGGGAGCTATGAGCAGTTCTTC
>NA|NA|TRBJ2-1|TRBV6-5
CASSYGGGSLNEQFF
TGTGCCAGCAGTTATGGAGGTGGGAGCTTAAATGAGCAGTTCTTC
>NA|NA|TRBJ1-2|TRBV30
CAWTGTGIGGYTF
TGTGCCTGGACTGGGACCGGGATCGGTGGCTACACCTTC
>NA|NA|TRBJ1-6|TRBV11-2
CASSPRGADNSPLHF
TGTGCCAGCAGCCCCCGGGGAGCTGATAATTCACCCCTCCACTTT
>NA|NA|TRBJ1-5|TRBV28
CASRKGAQYQPQHF
TGTGCCAGCCGGAAAGGGGCCCAATATCAGCCCCAGCATTTT
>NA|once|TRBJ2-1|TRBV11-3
CASSSFHNEQFF
TGTGCCAGCAGCTCCTTCCACAATGAGCAGTTCTTC
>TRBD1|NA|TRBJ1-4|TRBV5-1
CASSIPRQGGNEKLFF
TGCGCCAGCAGCATCCCGAGACAGGGAGGAAATGAAAAACTGTTTTTT
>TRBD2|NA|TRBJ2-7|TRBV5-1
CASRPPGLAGVREQYF
TGCGCCAGCAGACCTCCCGGACTAGCGGGAGTTCGGGAGCAGTACTTC
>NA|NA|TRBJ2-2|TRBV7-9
CASSRGLGRRELFF
TGTGCCAGCAGCCGGGGCCTGGGGCGCCGGGAGCTGTTTTTT
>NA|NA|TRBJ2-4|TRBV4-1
CASSQEPIPKNIQYF
TGCGCCAGCAGCCAAGAGCCGATACCAAAAAACATTCAGTACTTC
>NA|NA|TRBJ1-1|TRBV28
CASSPWAVNTEAFF
TGTGCCAGCAGTCCTTGGGCGGTTAACACTGAAGCTTTCTTT
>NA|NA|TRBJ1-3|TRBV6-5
CASSVRGPGNTIYF
TGTGCCAGCAGTGTCCGGGGCCCGGGAAACACCATATATTTT
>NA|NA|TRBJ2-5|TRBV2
CASSPQETQYF
TGTGCCAGCAGTCCCCAAGAGACCCAGTACTTC
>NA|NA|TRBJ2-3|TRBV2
CASSDLGDTQYF
TGTGCCAGCAGCGATCTAGGGGATACGCAGTATTTT
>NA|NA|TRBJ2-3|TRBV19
CASSISSYSTDTQYF
TGTGCCAGTAGTATTTCCAGCTACTCCACAGATACGCAGTATTTT
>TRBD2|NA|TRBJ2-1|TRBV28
CASTLGGLAGRDEQFF
TGTGCCAGCACCTTGGGTGGCCTAGCTGGGAGGGATGAGCAGTTCTTC
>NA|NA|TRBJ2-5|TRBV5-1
CASSLVAGLVQETQYF
TGCGCCAGCAGCTTGGTTGCAGGCCTCGTCCAAGAGACCCAGTACTTC
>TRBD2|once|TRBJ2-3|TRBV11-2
CASSPLAGGTGDTQYF
TGTGCCAGCAGCCCTCTAGCGGGAGGGACGGGAGATACGCAGTATTTT
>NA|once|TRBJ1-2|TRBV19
CASSYRTRANYGYTF
TGTGCCAGTAGTTATCGGACGCGAGCAAACTATGGCTACACCTTC
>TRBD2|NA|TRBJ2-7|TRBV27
CASSPSTPAGVGRSYEQYF
TGTGCCAGCAGTCCGTCTACCCCAGCGGGAGTGGGTAGGTCCTACGAGCAGTACTTC